The clone carrying this TCR beta chain was observed a single time. These data belong to a study of T cell changes during pregnancy in multiple sclerosis. V lost 0 bases and J lost 4, with 12 bases in between. The CDR3 has 15 amino acids. The germline V gene has CDR1 LNHNV and CDR2 YYDKDF (reference sequence). Libraries were prepared by immunoSEQ multiplex PCR; TCRdb keeps only in-frame clonotypes and omits some of them. The sample records about 44,000 clones, 90% to 97% being singletons. The genes are TRBV15 and TRBJ1-2; D may be TRBD1 (6 bases). This sequence was found in a female donor with multiple sclerosis, enrolled in a pregnancy study. Material: peripheral blood, obtained in the second trimester of pregnancy. The CDR3 DNA sequence: TGTGCCACCAGCAGAGACGGGGGGGCTGGCTATGGCTACACCTTC. It is translated as CATSRDGGAGYGYTF.